Listed below are T cell receptor beta chains from one sample, sequenced in a study of blood T cells in healthy people across ages. TCRdb used MiXCR to reprocess the 5' RACE reads, holding one entry per CDR3 protein. Of fewer than 950,000 distinct CDR3 sequences in the sample, around 34% were seen once. The sequenced sample was blood. Receptors were obtained from a man aged 18-30 years in good health. Each CDR3 is given with its conserved first and last residue. D genes are given only for firm matches. Size is omitted from some rows. Given values are once, few, many or a class for expanded clones.

d_call	v_call	j_call	clone_size	cdr3_aa	cdr3_nt
.	TRBV20-1	TRBJ1-1	.	CSTIEGNTEAFF	TGCAGTACTATTGAGGGGAACACTGAAGCTTTCTTT
.	TRBV7-2	TRBJ1-5	few	CASSLGQSGNQPQHF	TGTGCCAGCAGCCTAGGACAGAGCGGCAATCAGCCCCAGCATTTT
.	TRBV29-1	TRBJ1-2	many	CSVEEPVNYGYTF	TGCAGCGTTGAAGAACCGGTGAACTATGGCTACACCTTC
TRBD1	TRBV12-3/TRBV12-4	TRBJ2-1	few	CASSPQGAREQFF	TGTGCCAGCAGTCCCCAGGGGGCGCGCGAGCAGTTCTTC
.	TRBV20-1	TRBJ1-5	.	CSAKRAGINQPQHF	TGCAGTGCTAAAAGGGCGGGAATCAATCAGCCCCAGCATTTT
.	TRBV27	TRBJ2-7	.	CASQTPAQQGQGGHEQYF	TGTGCCAGCCAAACCCCAGCCCAGCAAGGGCAGGGAGGCCACGAGCAGTACTTC
TRBD1	TRBV3-1	TRBJ2-1	few	CASRGTGKNEQFF	TGTGCCAGCAGGGGGACAGGGAAGAATGAGCAGTTCTTC
TRBD2	TRBV5-5	TRBJ2-3	.	CASSLGSGGAPDTQYF	TGTGCCAGCAGCTTGGGTAGCGGGGGGGCCCCAGATACGCAGTATTTT
.	TRBV7-9	TRBJ1-2	few	CASSGRRPNYYGYTF	TGTGCCAGCAGCGGACGAAGACCCAACTACTATGGCTACACCTTC
.	TRBV3-1	TRBJ1-2	.	CASSQDGPYRGYTF	TGTGCCAGCAGCCAAGATGGGCCTTATCGGGGCTACACCTTC
.	TRBV9	TRBJ1-1	few	CASSRDPIGNTEAFF	TGTGCCAGCAGTAGGGACCCAATAGGAAACACTGAAGCTTTCTTT
.	TRBV15	TRBJ2-7	.	CATSRVATGRAYEQYF	TGTGCCACCAGCAGAGTTGCGACAGGGAGGGCCTACGAGCAGTACTTC
.	TRBV29-1	TRBJ1-2	many	CSVGQGTYGYTF	TGCAGCGTTGGGCAGGGGACCTATGGCTACACCTTC
.	TRBV4-3	TRBJ1-1	few	CASSQDPFGPVNTEAFF	TGCGCCAGCAGCCAAGATCCATTCGGCCCGGTGAACACTGAAGCTTTCTTT
.	TRBV20-1	TRBJ1-1	few	CSARAPKEGDTEAFF	TGCAGTGCTAGAGCCCCAAAGGAAGGGGACACTGAAGCTTTCTTT
TRBD1	TRBV12-5	TRBJ2-3	many	CASGTGQGNTDTQYF	TGTGCTAGTGGCACGGGACAGGGCAACACAGATACGCAGTATTTT
TRBD1	TRBV27	TRBJ2-1	many	CASSSSTGGINEQFF	TGTGCCAGCAGTTCGTCGACAGGGGGGATCAATGAGCAGTTCTTC